This record covers a single T cell receptor beta chain. The sample is drawn from a study of blood T cell repertoires in COVID-19. Study context: Both acute and convalescent COVID-19 samples were obtained from the United States, Italy and Spain.

Sequencing used immunoSEQ multiplex PCR; TCRdb keeps in-frame clones, though not all of them. The data hold some 89,000 clones, with 82% observed a single time. The sample consisted of peripheral blood. This receptor was identified in a woman of 80 years or more with acute or convalescent COVID-19.

In DNA form, the CDR3 reads TGTGCCAGCAGCCAAACCTGGGGACAGGTGGGCGAGCAGTACTTC. Amino acids: CASSQTWGQVGEQYF. The rearrangement uses TRBV6-5 and TRBJ2-7, with TRBD1 matching 8 bases. The CDR3 is made up of 15 amino acids. CDR1 is MNHEY and CDR2 is SVGAGI in the germline V gene. V lost 6 bases, J lost 6 bases, and 13 bases stayed unmatched.